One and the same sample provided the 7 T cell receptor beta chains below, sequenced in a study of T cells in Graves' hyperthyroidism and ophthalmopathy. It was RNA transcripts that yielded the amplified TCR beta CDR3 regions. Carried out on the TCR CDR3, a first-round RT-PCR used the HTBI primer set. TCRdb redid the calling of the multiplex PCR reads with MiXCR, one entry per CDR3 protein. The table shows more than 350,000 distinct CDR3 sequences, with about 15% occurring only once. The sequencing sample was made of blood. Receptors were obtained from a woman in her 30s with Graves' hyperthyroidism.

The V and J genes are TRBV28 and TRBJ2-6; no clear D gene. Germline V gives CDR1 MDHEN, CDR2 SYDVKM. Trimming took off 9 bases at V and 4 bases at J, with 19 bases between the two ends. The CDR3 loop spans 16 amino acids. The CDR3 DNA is TGTGCCAGTTACCCGGCACGGCGAACCGGGGCCAACGTCCTGACTTTC. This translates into CASYPARRTGANVLTF.

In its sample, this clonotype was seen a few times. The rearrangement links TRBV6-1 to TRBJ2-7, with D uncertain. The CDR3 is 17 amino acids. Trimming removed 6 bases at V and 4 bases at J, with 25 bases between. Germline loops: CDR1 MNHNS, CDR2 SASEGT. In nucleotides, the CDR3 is TGTGCCAGCAGACGATACTCCCCTCAGCGACCTGGGTACGAGCAGTACTTC. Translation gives CASRRYSPQRPGYEQYF.

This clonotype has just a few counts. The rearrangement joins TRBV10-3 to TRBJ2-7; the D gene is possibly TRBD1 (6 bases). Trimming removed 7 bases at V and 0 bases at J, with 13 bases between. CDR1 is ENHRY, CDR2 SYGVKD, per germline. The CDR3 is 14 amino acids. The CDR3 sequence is CAINIGDTSYEQYF. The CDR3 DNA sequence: TGTGCCATCAACATAGGGGACACCTCCTACGAGCAGTACTTC.

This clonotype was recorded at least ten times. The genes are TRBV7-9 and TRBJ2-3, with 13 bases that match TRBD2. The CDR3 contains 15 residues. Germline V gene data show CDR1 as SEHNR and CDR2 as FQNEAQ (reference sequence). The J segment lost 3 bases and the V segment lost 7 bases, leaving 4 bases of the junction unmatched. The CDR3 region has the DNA TGTGCCAGCACCGGACTAGCGGGAGTTACAGATACGCAGTATTTT. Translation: CASTGLAGVTDTQYF.

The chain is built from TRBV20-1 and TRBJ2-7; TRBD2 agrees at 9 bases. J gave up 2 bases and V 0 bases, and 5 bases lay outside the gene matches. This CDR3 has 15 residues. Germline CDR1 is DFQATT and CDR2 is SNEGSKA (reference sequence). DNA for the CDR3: TGCAGTGCTAGAGATCTGACTAGCGGAACCTACGAGCAGTACTTC. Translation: CSARDLTSGTYEQYF.

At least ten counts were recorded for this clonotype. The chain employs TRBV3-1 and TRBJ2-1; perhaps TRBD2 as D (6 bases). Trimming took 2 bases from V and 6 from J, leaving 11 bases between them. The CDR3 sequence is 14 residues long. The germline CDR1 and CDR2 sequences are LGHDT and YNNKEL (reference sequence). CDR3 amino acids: CASSQFREPNEQFF. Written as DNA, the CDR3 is TGTGCCAGCAGCCAATTCCGGGAGCCCAATGAGCAGTTCTTC.

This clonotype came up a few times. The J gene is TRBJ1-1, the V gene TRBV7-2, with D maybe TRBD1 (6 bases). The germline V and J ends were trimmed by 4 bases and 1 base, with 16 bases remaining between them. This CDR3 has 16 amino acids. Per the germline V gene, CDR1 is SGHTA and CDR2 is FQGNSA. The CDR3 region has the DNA TGTGCCAGCAGCTCACTCCCCGGGACACAGAACACTGAAGCTTTCTTT. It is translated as CASSSLPGTQNTEAFF.